Presented here are 27 T cell receptor beta chains from one specimen sequenced in a study of cytomegalovirus exposure and HLA in healthy donors. The PCR employed 60 Vbeta primers together with 13 Jbeta primers. Sequenced by immunoSEQ multiplex PCR; TCRdb stores in-frame clones only, minus some. In the table there are some 130,000 clones, approximately 80% of which are singletons. The material sequenced was PBMCs. These receptors were obtained from a male donor in good health and CMV-seronegative.

V and J are TRBV7-8 and TRBJ2-1; the match to TRBD1 covers 7 bases. The CDR3 consists of 17 residues. J lost 7 bases, V lost 2 bases, and 14 bases had no gene match. Per the germline V gene, CDR1 is SGHVS and CDR2 is FQNEAQ. The CDR3 loop reads CASSLFPTTGPLNEQFF. CDR3 DNA sequence: TGTGCCAGCAGCTTATTTCCCACGACAGGGCCACTAAATGAGCAGTTCTTC.

The chain uses TRBV21-1 and TRBJ1-5. TRBV21-1 is termed a pseudogene. CDR3 length: 15 residues. The CDR3 protein is CASSKAAERGQPQHF. The CDR3 DNA is TGTGCCAGCAGCAAAGCGGCAGAACGCGGTCAGCCCCAGCATTTT.

CDR3 sequence (DNA): TGTGCCAGCAGCTTGGGCGCCGGGACTAGCGGGAGGAGTTGGTACGAGCAGTACTTC. It encodes CASSLGAGTSGRSWYEQYF. The rearrangement joins TRBV5-4 to TRBJ2-7; TRBD2 matches 15 bases. The CDR3 length is 19 residues. V trimming: 0 bases; J trimming: 4 bases; junction bases outside the gene matches: 11. CDR1 SGHNT and CDR2 YYREEE come from the germline V gene (reference sequence).

The chain joins TRBV28 to TRBJ1-3; D is undetermined. Germline V gene lookup returns CDR1 MDHEN and CDR2 SYDVKM. CDR3 length: 15 amino acids. V lost 2 bases and J 4 bases, leaving 12 bases between the germline ends. The CDR3, as DNA: TGTGCCAGCAGTTTAAGTTTCGGGAACGGAAACACCATATATTTT. Its protein is CASSLSFGNGNTIYF.

The chain is built from TRBV6-1 and TRBJ2-5; D gene uncertain. The end of the DNA aligns better with TRBJ2-7, so the J call may be wrong. The CDR3 has 12 amino acids. CDR1 MNHNS and CDR2 SASEGT come from the germline V gene. The CDR3 DNA reads TGTGCCAGCTGCCCTAGAATTCGCGAGCAGTACTTC. This encodes CASCPRIREQYF.

The chain joins TRBV29-1 to TRBJ1-4; D perhaps matches TRBD1 (6 bases). V shed 6 bases and J shed 4 bases, with 12 bases lying between them. CDR3 length equals 13 residues. Germline V gene lookup returns CDR1 SQVTM and CDR2 ANQGSEA. Here the CDR3 reads CSVRQENNEKLFF. The CDR3 nucleotides read TGCAGCGTCCGACAGGAGAATAATGAAAAACTGTTTTTT.

This clone has only a few counts. The gene calls are TRBV19 and TRBJ2-7, with 14 positions matching TRBD2. V lost 6 bases, J lost 0 bases, and 7 bases stayed unmatched. The CDR3 runs to 17 residues. CDR1 is LNHDA and CDR2 is SQIVND in the germline V gene (reference sequence). The CDR3 DNA is TGTGCCAGTAGCTCGGGACTAGCGGGAGAACCCTCCTACGAGCAGTACTTC. This translates into CASSSGLAGEPSYEQYF. Complete variable domain (other parts from reference TRBV19 and TRBJ2-7): DGGITQSPKYLFRKEGQNVTLSCEQNLNHDAMYWYRQDPGQGLRLIYYSQIVNDFQKGDIAEGYSVSREKKESFPLTVTSAQKNPTAFYLCASSSGLAGEPSYEQYFGPGTRLTVT.

The rearrangement uses TRBV5-5 and TRBJ2-5; 8 nucleotides align to TRBD1. Germline trimming cut 0 bases from V and 2 bases from J; bases unmatched to any gene: 3. The CDR3 contains 15 residues. CDR1 and CDR2 (germline): SGHKS, YYEKEE (reference sequence). The CDR3 reads CASSLGRGRQETQYF. The CDR3 coding sequence is TGTGCCAGCAGCTTGGGCAGGGGGCGGCAAGAGACCCAGTACTTC.

The chain couples TRBV4-2 to TRBJ1-1, with a tentative D call TRBD1 (5 bases). Germline values: CDR1 LGHNA, CDR2 YNFKEQ. The CDR3 has 18 residues. Trimming left V 1 base short and J 4 bases short, with 22 bases between. The CDR3 nucleotides read TGTGCCAGCAGCCAAGTCACAGGACGTCGAGGTATGAGCACTGAAGCTTTCTTT. This codes for CASSQVTGRRGMSTEAFF.

The chain carries TRBV7-3 and TRBJ2-6; 11 bases are shared with TRBD1. CDR1 and CDR2 from the germline V gene are SGHTA and FQGTGA. The CDR3 is 15 amino acids. V was clipped by 8 bases and J by 3 bases; unmatched bases: 3. CDR3 sequence (DNA): TGTGCCAGCGGACAGGGGGCATTTGGGGCCAACGTCCTGACTTTC. Its protein product is CASGQGAFGANVLTF.

This clone came up a few times. The chain uses TRBV7-9 and TRBJ1-2; D is unclear. Trimming cost V 5 bases and J 7 bases, with 14 bases left between them. CDR1 is SEHNR and CDR2 is FQNEAQ in the germline V gene (reference sequence). The CDR3 runs 13 residues. CDR3 residues: CASSHSGVGGYTF. The CDR3 region has the DNA TGTGCCAGCAGCCACAGCGGGGTTGGTGGCTACACCTTC.

The V call is TRBV7-2, the J call TRBJ2-5, with 7 bases lining up with TRBD1. The CDR3 totals 15 residues. The V segment lost 0 bases and the J segment 5 bases; nucleotides outside the gene matches: 6. Germline lookup yields CDR1 SGHTA and CDR2 FQGNSA. CDR3 in amino acids: CASSLAYRGGETQYF. CDR3 nucleotides: TGTGCCAGCAGCTTAGCCTACAGGGGCGGTGAGACCCAGTACTTC.

Written as DNA, the CDR3 is TGTGCCAGCAGTGACGGTCGGGGGGGCGGAGATACGCAGTATTTT. Translating gives CASSDGRGGGDTQYF. The chain uses TRBV6-4 and TRBJ2-3, with TRBD2 matching over 8 bases. Germline V gene sequence: CDR1 MRHNA, CDR2 SNTAGT. The CDR3 runs to 15 residues. V lost 2 bases, J lost 5 bases, and 6 bases stayed unmatched.

The J gene is TRBJ2-6, the V gene TRBV4-1; 8 bases are a match to TRBD1. Germline CDR1 and CDR2: MGHRA and YSYEKL. The ends lost 3 bases at V and 2 bases at J; junction bases unmatched: 15. The CDR3 is 20 amino acids. CDR3: CASSHKEKTDRVTGANVLTF. The CDR3 region has the DNA TGCGCCAGCAGCCACAAGGAGAAGACGGACAGGGTCACTGGGGCCAACGTCCTGACTTTC.

The rearrangement uses TRBV15 and TRBJ2-7, with 7 bases aligning to TRBD1. V was clipped by 0 bases and J by 0 bases; unmatched bases: 5. CDR1 and CDR2 from the germline V gene are LNHNV and YYDKDF (reference sequence). CDR3 length: 16 amino acids. The chain's CDR3 is CATSREGDRYSYEQYF. In DNA form, the CDR3 reads TGTGCCACCAGCAGAGAGGGGGACAGATACTCCTACGAGCAGTACTTC.

A remark on this clone: The junction and the germline gene differ at one end; a read error may be behind it. This CDR3 is also generated by other DNA sequences in the sample. V and J are TRBV7-2 and TRBJ1-2; 10 bases match TRBD1. Germline CDR1 and CDR2: SGHTA and FQGNSA. This CDR3 spans 12 amino acids. The CDR3 protein is CASSPPNGDRGF. In DNA form, the CDR3 reads TGCGCCAGCAGTCCCCCGAACGGGGACAGGGGTTTC.

The genes are TRBV5-4 and TRBJ2-3, with D possibly matching TRBD2 (6 bases). The length of the CDR3 is 17 residues. CDR1 and CDR2 (germline): SGHNT, YYREEE (reference sequence). V lost 0 bases and J lost 4, with 18 bases in between. The CDR3 here is CASSLVVGSGVADTQYF. The DNA of the CDR3 is TGTGCCAGCAGCTTGGTCGTCGGGAGTGGGGTCGCAGATACGCAGTATTTT.

The rearrangement uses TRBV7-3 and TRBJ1-1; perhaps TRBD1 as D (6 bases). The V gene's germline CDR1 is SGHTA and CDR2 FQGTGA. This CDR3 has 15 amino acids. Trimming pared 5 bases from V and 7 bases from J, leaving 20 bases between. CDR3 residues: CASSIEQGRIGEAFF. In DNA form, the CDR3 reads TGTGCCAGCAGCATCGAACAGGGTAGGATCGGTGAAGCTTTCTTT.

As regards this clone: One end of the junction fails to match germline, which may point to a read error. The rearrangement uses TRBV5-6 and TRBJ2-1; 8 nucleotides agree with TRBD2. Looked up from germline, CDR1 is SGHDT and CDR2 is YYEEEE. The CDR3 is made up of 12 amino acids. The CDR3 nucleotides are TGTGCCAGCAGCCAAAAGGGGACTAGTCGGCTCTTC. The encoded protein is CASSQKGTSRLF.

The genes are TRBV28 and TRBJ2-1; TRBD2 matches 10 bases. This CDR3 has 18 residues. Looked up from germline, CDR1 is MDHEN and CDR2 is SYDVKM. V shed 6 bases and J 6 bases; nucleotides not matched to a gene: 17. This CDR3 is CASSTSTSTSGSSNEQFF. DNA for the CDR3: TGTGCCAGCAGCACTAGCACCTCGACTAGCGGGTCGAGCAATGAGCAGTTCTTC.

The V and J genes are TRBV15 and TRBJ1-1, with TRBD1 matching 7 bases. Germline trimming cut 0 bases from V and 8 bases from J; bases unmatched to any gene: 12. From germline, CDR1 is LNHNV and CDR2 YYDKDF (reference sequence). The CDR3 runs 16 residues. In DNA, the CDR3 is TGTGCCACCAGCAGAGATTCGAAAGGGGGCGGTTTAGAAGCTTTCTTT. This codes for CATSRDSKGGGLEAFF.

As concerns this clone: One end of the junction varies from germline; a read error may be responsible. The J gene is TRBJ2-1, the V gene TRBV13; 9 bases map to TRBD1. CDR1 and CDR2 from the germline V gene are PRHDT and FYEKMQ (reference sequence). This CDR3 comprises 17 residues. CDR3 amino acids: CASSFSRRDRDYDEQFF. CDR3 sequence (DNA): TGTGCCAGCAGCTTCTCAAGGAGGGACAGGGACTACGATGAGCAGTTCTTC.

The V call is TRBV27, the J call TRBJ2-1; a weak D match, TRBD1 (6 bases). This CDR3 region has 13 residues. The V end was cut by 6 bases, the J end by 5 bases, with 11 bases between. From germline, CDR1 is MNHEY and CDR2 SMNVEV (reference sequence). Written as DNA, the CDR3 is TGTGCCAGCAGACACCAGGGGAACAATGAGCAGTTCTTC. It codes for CASRHQGNNEQFF.

This clone was counted once. The chain carries TRBV5-4 and TRBJ2-5; 7 bases match TRBD2. Trimming at V came to 1 base and at J to 5 bases, leaving 8 bases not matched to a gene. The CDR3 covers 15 residues. CDR1 is SGHNT and CDR2 is YYREEE in the germline V gene (reference sequence). The CDR3 region is CASSLNWGGKETQYF. CDR3 nucleotide sequence: TGTGCCAGCAGCTTGAACTGGGGGGGTAAGGAGACCCAGTACTTC.

The chain is built from TRBV11-2 and TRBJ1-2; 7 bases match TRBD1. Trimming at V came to 5 bases and at J to 7 bases, leaving 10 bases not matched to a gene. The CDR3 length is 14 residues. The germline CDR1 and CDR2 sequences are SGHAT and FQNNGV. The CDR3 DNA follows: TGTGCCAGCAGCACCAGACAGGGACGGTTTGGCTACACCTTC. This codes for CASSTRQGRFGYTF.

The CDR3 spells CASSAVADSSYNEQFF. The CDR3 DNA reads TGTGCCAGCAGTGCAGTGGCGGACAGCTCCTACAATGAGCAGTTCTTC. The rearrangement uses TRBV25-1 and TRBJ2-1; possibly TRBD1 for D (6 bases). The CDR3 consists of 16 residues. V lost 4 bases, J lost 0 bases, and 13 bases lay in between. Germline loops: CDR1 MGHDK, CDR2 SYGVNS.

This clone was counted between two and nine times. This rearrangement joins TRBV18 to TRBJ2-2; 8 bases align to TRBD2. Germline CDR1 reads KGHSH; CDR2 reads LQKENI. The CDR3 extends over 15 amino acids. Germline trimming cut 0 bases from V and 4 bases from J; bases unmatched to any gene: 1. CDR3 DNA: TGTGCCAGCTCACCACCTGCGGGAGGCACCGGGGAGCTGTTTTTT. Translated: CASSPPAGGTGELFF.